This T cell receptor (beta chain) was sequenced for a study of identical twins. Study conclusions and caveats: Cross-sectional statistics underpinned the conclusions; the same donors were not followed. Cord blood beta clonotypes present at high abundance carried fewer insertions; no such pattern appeared in memory repertoires.

Each CDR3 protein is one row after TCRdb ran MiXCR on the 5' RACE reads. The sample has 500,000 to 650,000 distinct CDR3 sequences, about 7.6% seen once. Healthy Caucasians supplied all donations. CDR1 and CDR2 from the germline V gene are SGHTA and FQGNSA. This CDR3 is 16 amino acids long. V lost 2 bases and J 5 bases, leaving 15 bases between the germline ends. Notes on this clonotype: Its antigen is unknown.

This sample also belongs to another study, concerning yellow fever vaccine responses in identical twins. From that paper: Twins reportedly mounted vaccine T cell responses that seemed partly convergent, partly personalized.

The TCR sequence derives from a woman aged 18-29 years in good health. The chain links TRBV7-2 to TRBJ2-2, with unresolved D. Material: PBMCs. As DNA, the CDR3 is TGTGCCAGCAGCTTAACCCTAGGCGTGGTGACCGGGGAGCTGTTTTTT. It specifies CASSLTLGVVTGELFF.